This T cell receptor (beta chain) was identified in a study of graft-versus-host responses after intestinal transplantation. In its sample, this clone was seen once. What it binds is not known. General study findings and limits: Early post-transplant falls in HvG clones accompanied the peak levels of circulating GvH clones.

Only in-frame clones appear in the TCRdb table, and some are missing; sequencing was by immunoSEQ multiplex PCR. The data contain fewer than 70,000 clones, roughly 92% of them singletons. V shed 5 bases and J shed 4 bases, with 9 bases lying between them. CDR3 length: 13 amino acids. CDR1 SGHTA and CDR2 FQGNSA come from the germline V gene. The source was bone marrow, collected approximately 100 weeks after intestinal transplantation. The sequence was obtained from a human patient who received an intestinal transplant, so some T cells may come from the graft donor. The rearrangement uses TRBV7-2 and TRBJ1-5, with no clear D. The chain's CDR3 is CASSPGRNQPQHF. CDR3 nucleotides: TGTGCCAGCAGCCCGGGTAGAAATCAGCCCCAGCATTTT.